This T cell receptor beta chain was identified during a study of CD8 T cells in ankylosing spondylitis. About this clonotype itself: Its antigen remains unidentified.

The study, taken as a whole, reports: Characteristic, it appeared, of ankylosing spondylitis blood was a TCR beta motif of fewer than 10 highly homologous variants. In the blood and synovial fluid of reactive arthritis, some motif variants had been previously reported.

The germline gives CDR1 DFQATT, CDR2 SNEGSKA (reference sequence). This CDR3 spans 16 amino acids. Trimming cost V 2 bases and J 5 bases; bases outside gene matches: 13. With molecular barcodes, quantitative 5'-RACE was used to make the TCR beta libraries. TCRdb analysed the 5' RACE reads with MiXCR anew, one entry per CDR3 protein. The data contain 500,000 or so distinct CDR3 sequences, less than 6% of them singletons. The receptor was derived from a male donor with ankylosing spondylitis. What was sequenced was blood, either unsorted or a sorted T cell fraction (not recorded which). The V call is TRBV20-1, the J call TRBJ2-5, with 8 bases aligning to TRBD2. The CDR3, as DNA: TGCAGTGCTAGATCAGGGGCTAGCGGGCCAGGGGAGACCCAGTACTTC. Amino acids: CSARSGASGPGETQYF.